This T cell receptor (beta chain) derives from a study of cytomegalovirus exposure and HLA in healthy donors. Assay: immunoSEQ multiplex PCR; the TCRdb copy retains only in-frame clones and omits some. The table has 200,000 or so clones, just over 90% seen once. Germline trimming cut 8 bases from V and 6 bases from J; bases unmatched to any gene: 14. Germline loops: CDR1 MDHEN, CDR2 SYDVKM. The CDR3 runs 15 residues. This receptor was obtained from a woman aged 18-29 years in good health and CMV-seronegative. V usage is TRBV28 and J usage is TRBJ2-7, with 9 bases that match TRBD2. The sequenced material came from PBMCs. CDR3 in DNA: TGTGCCAGCCTACAAGGTGGAGTAGCGGGAGTCGAGCAGTACTTC. Amino acids: CASLQGGVAGVEQYF.